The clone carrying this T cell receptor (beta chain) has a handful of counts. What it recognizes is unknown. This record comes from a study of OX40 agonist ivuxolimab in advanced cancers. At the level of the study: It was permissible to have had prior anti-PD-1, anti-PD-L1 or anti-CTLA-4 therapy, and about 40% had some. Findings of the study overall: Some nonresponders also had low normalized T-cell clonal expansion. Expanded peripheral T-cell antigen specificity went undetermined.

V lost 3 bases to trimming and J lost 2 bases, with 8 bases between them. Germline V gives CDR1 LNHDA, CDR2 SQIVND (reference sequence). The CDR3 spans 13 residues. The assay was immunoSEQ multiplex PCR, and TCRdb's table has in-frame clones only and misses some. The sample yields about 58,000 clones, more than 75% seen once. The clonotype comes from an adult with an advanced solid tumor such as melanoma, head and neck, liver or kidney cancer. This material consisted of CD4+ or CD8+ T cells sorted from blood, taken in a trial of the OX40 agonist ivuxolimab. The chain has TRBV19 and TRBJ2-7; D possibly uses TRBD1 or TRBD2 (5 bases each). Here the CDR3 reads CASSIPGPYEQYF. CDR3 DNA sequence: TGTGCCAGTAGTATTCCGGGGCCCTACGAGCAGTACTTC.